This T cell receptor beta chain was sequenced during a study of shared clonotypes between healthy human individuals. Whole-study results and caveats: The study found about 5% of naive CD4 clonotypes shared across a few donors. Non-shared clonotypes were found to have lower generation probabilities than the clonotypes that were shared by all four of the sorted-subset donors.

Assay used: immunoSEQ multiplex PCR; TCRdb lists only in-frame clones, some missing. This table has 150,000 to 200,000 clones, about 68% appearing once. On this clone itself: Its cognate antigen is unknown.

Germline CDR1 is LNHDA and CDR2 is SQIVND (reference sequence). Trimming took 4 bases from V and 8 from J, leaving 14 bases between them. The CDR3 loop spans 13 amino acids. The sequencing sample was made of memory CD4+ T cells sorted from blood. Documented subset: CD45RA-negative fraction. The V gene is TRBV19, the J gene TRBJ1-2; D is undetermined. The source is a man younger than 45 in good health. CDR3 in DNA: TGTGCCAGTAGTACCCAGGATCTTGTGGGCTACACCTTC. This sequence encodes CASSTQDLVGYTF. Combining the CDR3 with reference TRBV19 and TRBJ1-2 gives the whole variable domain DGGITQSPKYLFRKEGQNVTLSCEQNLNHDAMYWYRQDPGQGLRLIYYSQIVNDFQKGDIAEGYSVSREKKESFPLTVTSAQKNPTAFYLCASSTQDLVGYTFGSGTRLTVV.